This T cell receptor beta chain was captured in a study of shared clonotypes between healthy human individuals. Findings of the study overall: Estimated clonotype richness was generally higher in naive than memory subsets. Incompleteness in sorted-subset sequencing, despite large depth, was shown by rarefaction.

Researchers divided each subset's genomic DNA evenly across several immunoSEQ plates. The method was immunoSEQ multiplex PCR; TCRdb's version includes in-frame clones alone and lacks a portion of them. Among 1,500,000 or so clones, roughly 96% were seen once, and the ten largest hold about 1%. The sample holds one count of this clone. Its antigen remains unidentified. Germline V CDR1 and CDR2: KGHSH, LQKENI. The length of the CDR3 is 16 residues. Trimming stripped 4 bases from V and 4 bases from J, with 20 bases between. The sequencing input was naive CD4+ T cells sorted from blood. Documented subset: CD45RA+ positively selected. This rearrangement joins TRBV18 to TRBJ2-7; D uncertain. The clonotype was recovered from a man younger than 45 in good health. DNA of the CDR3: TGTGCCAGCTCACAAGTATCCGGGCCCCCTAGATACGAGCAGTACTTC. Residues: CASSQVSGPPRYEQYF.